This T cell receptor (beta chain) was sequenced for a study of STAT5B mutations in CD4+ large granular lymphocyte leukemia. This was a survey-level run. The table came from immunoSEQ multiplex PCR; TCRdb's copy has only in-frame clones and leaves some out. The sample contains fewer than 35,000 clones, approximately 69% of which appear only once. Sequencing input: CD4+ T cells from blood buffy coats. This sequence was found in a human donor in good health.

CDR3 nucleotide sequence: TGTGCCTGGAGTCCACGGACTAGTCGCACAGATACGCAGTATTTT. As protein: CAWSPRTSRTDTQYF. This chain connects TRBV30 to TRBJ2-3, with 7 bases identical to TRBD2. The CDR3 has 15 amino acids. Trimming at V came to 2 bases and at J to 1 base, leaving 6 bases not matched to a gene. Germline V gives CDR1 GTSNPN, CDR2 SVGIG (reference sequence).